This T cell receptor beta chain derives from a study of blood T cell repertoires in COVID-19. Study summary: Donors in the United States, Italy and Spain gave samples during acute or convalescent COVID-19. Nucleic acid was either cDNA or gDNA, and it came from T cells, B-cell-depleted T cells, or PBMCs.

Trimming removed 5 bases from V and 5 bases from J; junction bases left unmatched: 10. Germline V lookup: CDR1 SGHAT, CDR2 FQNNGV. CDR3 length: 18 amino acids. In the original analysis: Amplified reference gene primers provided the basis for estimating nucleated cell counts. Clones were sequenced by immunoSEQ multiplex PCR, and TCRdb holds only the in-frame ones, with some missing. That table is the source of V, J and clone size, and D and trimming were worked out from the DNA. The sample lists about 180,000 clones, roughly nine tenths occurring once. The origin of this receptor is a man between 18 and 35 years old who had recovered from COVID-19. The genes are TRBV11-2 and TRBJ2-2; 14 nucleotides line up with TRBD2. Sequenced material: peripheral blood. The CDR3 DNA sequence: TGTGCCAGCAGCGGAGCCGGGACTAGCGGGAGACGAACCGGGGAGCTGTTTTTT. Its translation is CASSGAGTSGRRTGELFF.